This T cell receptor beta chain was sequenced for a study of blood T cells in healthy people across ages. It was with a sample-barcoded 5' primer and a J-beta primer mix that a second PCR of roughly 6 to 12 cycles was run. TCRdb passed the 5' RACE reads through MiXCR, listing each CDR3 protein once. The table shows about a million distinct CDR3 sequences, with about 44% occurring only once. The germline CDR1 and CDR2 sequences are MNHEY and SVGAGI. V lost 5 bases to trimming and J lost 4 bases; unmatched junction nucleotides: 8. The CDR3 consists of 14 residues. Sequencing was performed on blood. This chain joins TRBV6-5 and TRBJ2-7, with TRBD2 matching over 7 bases. This TCR was recovered from a man aged 25-40 years in good health. The CDR3 DNA sequence: TGTGCCAGCAGTGGCTGGGAGGGTGTTTACGAGCAGTACTTC. Amino acid sequence: CASSGWEGVYEQYF.